Listed here are 20 T cell receptor beta chains from one sample, sequenced in a study of cytomegalovirus exposure and HLA in healthy donors. With 60 Vbeta and 13 Jbeta primers, the PCR was carried out. The protocol was immunoSEQ multiplex PCR, while the TCRdb copy is restricted to in-frame clones and leaves out a portion. The sample holds approximately 190,000 clones, more than 75% seen once. Sequencing used PBMCs. Every receptor here comes from a man aged 35-49 years in good health and CMV-seropositive.

The CDR3 region has the DNA TGCGCCAGCAGCTACACTAGCGGTGCACTCTTCTTC. Translated: CASSYTSGALFF. J is TRBJ2-1 and V is TRBV5-1, with 8 nucleotides matching TRBD2. This CDR3 spans 12 amino acids. Germline CDR1 and CDR2: SGHRS and YFSETQ. V shed 3 bases, J shed 16 bases, and the junction held 9 bases outside the gene matches.

The rearrangement uses TRBV2 and TRBJ2-7, with D maybe TRBD2 (7 bases). The CDR3 spans 14 residues. From germline, CDR1 is SNHLY and CDR2 FYNNEI. V lost 11 bases and J lost 0, with 17 bases in between. For the CDR3, the DNA is TGTGCCGGGGGCTTTGGGGGGGCCTCCTACGAGCAGTACTTC. This encodes CAGGFGGASYEQYF.

The count of this clone is one. The chain joins TRBV4-2 to TRBJ1-5; 10 bases are shared with TRBD1. The CDR3 is 20 residues long. Germline V CDR1 and CDR2: LGHNA, YNFKEQ. Trimming at V came to 4 bases and at J to 0 bases, leaving 15 bases not matched to a gene. CDR3 nucleotides: TGTGCCAGCAGCCCTTCTTTAGGGACAGGGGCCCCTTATAGCAATCAGCCCCAGCATTTT. Protein sequence: CASSPSLGTGAPYSNQPQHF.

V and J are TRBV9 and TRBJ2-1; TRBD2 matches 8 bases. The trim removed 3 bases at V and 2 bases at J, leaving 4 bases unmatched. Germline V gives CDR1 SGDLS, CDR2 YYNGEE. The CDR3 totals 15 residues. The CDR3 DNA reads TGTGCCAGCAGCGCTACTAGCGGAGCCTACAATGAGCAGTTCTTC. Protein: CASSATSGAYNEQFF.

The V call is TRBV4-2, the J call TRBJ2-7; 9 bases match TRBD1. The CDR3 runs 15 residues. Germline V lookup: CDR1 LGHNA, CDR2 YNFKEQ. Germline trimming cut 4 bases from V and 4 bases from J; bases unmatched to any gene: 8. The CDR3 nucleotides are TGTGCCAGCAGCCCCTTGACAGGGGGGTTTTACGAGCAGTACTTC. As protein: CASSPLTGGFYEQYF.

In this sample, this clone turned up a few times. The chain is built from TRBV6-5 and TRBJ2-7, with a possible D match to TRBD1 (6 bases). The CDR3 covers 16 residues. Trimming removed 0 bases at V and 6 bases at J, with 18 bases between. Germline CDR1 and CDR2: MNHEY and SVGAGI. CDR3 bases: TGTGCCAGCAGTTACTCGAGGGCAGGGGATTATCGCGAGCAGTACTTC. Translating it yields CASSYSRAGDYREQYF.

This clone appeared once. The chain uses TRBV13 and TRBJ2-5, with TRBD2 matching 8 bases. CDR3 length equals 15 residues. V shed 8 bases and J 6 bases; nucleotides not matched to a gene: 14. The germline V gene has CDR1 PRHDT and CDR2 FYEKMQ (reference sequence). CDR3 in DNA: TGTGCCAGCCAGAGCCGGGGGGGCGTGAGGAAGACCCAGTACTTC. Its translation: CASQSRGGVRKTQYF.

A few counts support this clone. This chain joins TRBV30 and TRBJ2-5, with a tentative D call TRBD2 (6 bases). Trimming took off 3 bases at V and 2 bases at J, with 10 bases between the two ends. CDR1 and CDR2 (germline): GTSNPN, SVGIG (reference sequence). The CDR3 spans 13 residues. The CDR3 protein is CAWSGAGQETQYF. CDR3 coding DNA: TGTGCCTGGAGCGGGGCGGGACAAGAGACCCAGTACTTC.

The CDR3 sequence: CASSRGGTEIYEQYF. CDR3 nucleotide sequence: TGCGCCAGCAGCCGGGGGGGGACCGAGATCTACGAGCAGTACTTC. V and J are TRBV4-1 and TRBJ2-7; 7 nucleotides match TRBD2. The germline CDR1 and CDR2 sequences are MGHRA and YSYEKL. V was clipped by 4 bases and J by 3 bases; unmatched bases: 9. This CDR3 is built from 15 residues.

J is TRBJ2-1 and V is TRBV7-8; no definite D call. CDR1 is SGHVS, CDR2 FQNEAQ, per germline. The ends were cut back, 0 bases at V and 2 bases at J, with 8 bases in the middle. The CDR3 has 15 amino acids. The CDR3 DNA follows: TGTGCCAGCAGCTTAGCCCTAAGTGCCTACAATGAGCAGTTCTTC. It codes for CASSLALSAYNEQFF.

The chain links TRBV7-2 to TRBJ2-1; D is perhaps TRBD1 (6 bases). Germline V gene lookup returns CDR1 SGHTA and CDR2 FQGNSA. V was pared by 1 base and J by 2 bases, with 6 bases between. The CDR3 runs to 14 residues. The CDR3 DNA is TGTGCCAGCAGCTTAGACAGGGCCTACAATGAGCAGTTCTTC. This sequence encodes CASSLDRAYNEQFF.

V and J are TRBV7-9 and TRBJ2-1; 8 nucleotides line up with TRBD1. CDR3 size: 17 residues. The junction had 13 bases not matched to a gene; V was cut back by 4 bases and J by 5 bases. Germline lookup yields CDR1 SEHNR and CDR2 FQNEAQ (reference sequence). CDR3 sequence (DNA): TGTGCCAGCAGCTCCCAGATACAGGGGGGATTTGACAATGAGCAGTTCTTC. This encodes CASSSQIQGGFDNEQFF.

J is TRBJ2-3 and V is TRBV7-9; D not resolved. CDR1 SEHNR and CDR2 FQNEAQ come from the germline V gene (reference sequence). Trimming stripped 1 base from V and 6 bases from J, with 11 bases between. CDR3 length: 14 residues. The CDR3 loop is CASSLGLERDTQYF. CDR3 in DNA: TGTGCCAGCAGCTTAGGGTTAGAGCGCGATACGCAGTATTTT.

This clone appeared a few times. The genes are TRBV30 and TRBJ1-1, with a weak D call TRBD1 (6 bases). V lost 4 bases and J lost 1, with 10 bases in between. This CDR3 comprises 13 residues. The germline V gene has CDR1 GTSNPN and CDR2 SVGIG (reference sequence). Written as DNA, the CDR3 is TGTGCCTGGATTGGGGGGGCGAACACTGAAGCTTTCTTT. Amino acid sequence: CAWIGGANTEAFF.

The count of this clone is one. The V and J genes are TRBV29-1 and TRBJ2-7; D is possibly TRBD2 (5 bases). Trimming left V 4 bases short and J 7 bases short, with 11 bases between. The CDR3 has 11 residues. Per the germline V gene, CDR1 is SQVTM and CDR2 is ANQGSEA. CDR3 residues: CSVGGLQEQYF. In DNA, the CDR3 is TGCAGCGTTGGAGGGCTCCAAGAGCAGTACTTC.

J is TRBJ2-7 and V is TRBV6-5; 10 bases agree with TRBD2. CDR1 and CDR2 from the germline V gene are MNHEY and SVGAGI. CDR3 size: 15 residues. The V and J ends lost 2 bases and 3 bases, in that order; junction bases with no gene match: 4. CDR3 nucleotides: TGTGCCAGCAGTTACCTGGAGCGGGAGGGCTACGAGCAGTACTTC. It specifies CASSYLEREGYEQYF.

This chain joins TRBV27 and TRBJ2-3; no definite D call. CDR3 length equals 14 residues. The germline V gene encodes CDR1 MNHEY and CDR2 SMNVEV (reference sequence). The V and J ends lost 3 bases and 4 bases respectively, with 11 bases between them. The CDR3, as DNA: TGTGCCAGCAGTTTTAGTAGGAGCGCAGATACGCAGTATTTT. This encodes CASSFSRSADTQYF.

The rearrangement links TRBV9 to TRBJ1-1; weak D call: TRBD1 (5 bases). CDR3 size: 15 residues. V lost 0 bases to trimming and J lost 3 bases, with 12 bases between them. In germline, CDR1 is SGDLS, CDR2 YYNGEE. The CDR3 reads CASSVGPEGYTEAFF. CDR3 sequence (DNA): TGTGCCAGCAGCGTAGGCCCGGAGGGGTACACTGAAGCTTTCTTT.

V and J are TRBV6-1 and TRBJ1-5; the D is unclear. Germline V lookup: CDR1 MNHNS, CDR2 SASEGT. The CDR3 totals 13 residues. Trimming shortened V by 6 bases and J by 2 bases, and 8 bases separated the two germline ends. CDR3 in DNA: TGTGCCAGCAGCAGGAATGGCAATCAGCCCCAGCATTTT. This codes for CASSRNGNQPQHF.

V gene TRBV7-8 combines with J gene TRBJ2-7; 8 bases agree with TRBD1. This CDR3 comprises 13 residues. Germline CDR1 reads SGHVS; CDR2 reads FQNEAQ. With 5 bases clipped from V and 6 bases from J, the junction kept 6 bases outside the gene matches. CDR3 in DNA: TGTGCCAGCAGCCCGCGGACAGGGCCCGAGCAGTACTTC. As protein: CASSPRTGPEQYF.